This T cell receptor (beta chain) was captured by sequencing in a study of shared clonotypes between healthy human individuals. Study-wide context: CD4 naive cells filled three plates per donor, CD4 memory three, CD8 naive two and CD8 memory one.

The table came from immunoSEQ multiplex PCR; TCRdb's copy has only in-frame clones and leaves some out. The sample yields over a million clones, around 76% seen once. The authors divided CD4+ cells into CD45RA+ naive and CD45RA-negative memory subsets. Comment on this clone: A much bigger clone sits one base away, suggesting this may be a read error. Other DNA sequences within the sample encode an identical CDR3.

Germline V lookup: CDR1 ENHRY, CDR2 SYGVKD. The V end lost 5 bases, the J end lost 1 base, and 8 bases lay between the germline ends. The CDR3 is 13 amino acids. The specimen was memory CD4+ T cells sorted from blood. As for subset: CD45RA-negative fraction. This sequence originates from a man aged 18 to 29 in good health. This chain joins TRBV10-3 and TRBJ2-5; weak D call: TRBD2 (6 bases). CDR3 bases: TGTGCCATCAGTCGCGGGACCCAAGAGACCCAGTACTTC. Amino acids: CAISRGTQETQYF.